This TCR beta chain derives from a study of shared clonotypes between healthy human individuals. The study, taken as a whole, reports: Relative to clonotypes present in all four donors, those not shared had lower generation probabilities.

The CDR3 is made up of 12 amino acids. Germline V CDR1 and CDR2: SEHNR, FQNEAQ (reference sequence). V was pared by 5 bases and J by 7 bases, with 9 bases between. What CD8 memory combined were CD45RO+ cells and CCR7-negative CD45RA+ TemRA cells. The authors distributed each subset's genomic DNA evenly over several immunoSEQ plates. The method was immunoSEQ multiplex PCR; TCRdb's version includes in-frame clones alone and lacks a portion of them. The table lists around 690,000 clones, roughly 88% of them singletons. A remark on this clone: Antigen unknown.

V and J are TRBV7-9 and TRBJ2-1; D is unclear. Sequenced: memory CD8+ T cells from PBMCs. Documented subset: CD45RO+ cells pooled with CCR7-negative TemRA cells. The sequence derives from a man aged 18 to 29 in good health. Some clones in this sample may be carry-over from other donors' samples. The CDR3 nucleotides are TGTGCCAGCAGCGAGCTGGGGAATGAGCAGTTCTTC. This gives the protein CASSELGNEQFF.